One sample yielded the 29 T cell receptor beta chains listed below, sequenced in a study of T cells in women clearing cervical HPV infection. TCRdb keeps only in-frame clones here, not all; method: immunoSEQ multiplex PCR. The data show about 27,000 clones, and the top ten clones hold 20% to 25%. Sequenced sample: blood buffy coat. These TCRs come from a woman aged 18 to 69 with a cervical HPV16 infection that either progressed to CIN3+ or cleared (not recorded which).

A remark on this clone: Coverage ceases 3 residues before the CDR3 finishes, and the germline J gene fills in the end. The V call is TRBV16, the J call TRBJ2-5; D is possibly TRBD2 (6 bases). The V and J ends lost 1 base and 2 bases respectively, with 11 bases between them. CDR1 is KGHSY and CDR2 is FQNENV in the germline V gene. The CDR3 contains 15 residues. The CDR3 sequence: CASSQLGGAQETQYF. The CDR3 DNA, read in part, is TGTGCCAGCAGCCAATTGGGGGGAGCGCAAGAGACC.

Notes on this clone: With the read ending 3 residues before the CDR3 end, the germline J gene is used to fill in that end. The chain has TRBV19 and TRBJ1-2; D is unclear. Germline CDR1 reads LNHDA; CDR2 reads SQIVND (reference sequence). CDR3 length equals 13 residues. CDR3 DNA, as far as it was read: TGTGCCAGTTCCTGGCGCGATAGCTACGAC. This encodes CASSWRDSYD. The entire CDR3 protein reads CASSWRDSYDYTF.

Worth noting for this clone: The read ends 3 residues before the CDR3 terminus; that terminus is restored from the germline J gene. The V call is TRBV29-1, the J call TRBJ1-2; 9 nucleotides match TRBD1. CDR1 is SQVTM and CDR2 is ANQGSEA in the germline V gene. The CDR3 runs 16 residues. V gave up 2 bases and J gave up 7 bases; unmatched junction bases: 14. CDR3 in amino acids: CSVERIIGTGGFGYTF. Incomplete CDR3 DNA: TGCAGCGTTGAAAGGATCATAGGTACAGGGGGCTTTGGC. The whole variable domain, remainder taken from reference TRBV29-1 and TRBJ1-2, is SAVISQKPSRDICQRGTSLTIQCQVDSQVTMMFWYRQQPGQSLTLIATANQGSEATYESGFVIDKFPISRPNLTFSTLTVSNMSPEDSSIYLCSVERIIGTGGFGYTFGSGTRLTVV.

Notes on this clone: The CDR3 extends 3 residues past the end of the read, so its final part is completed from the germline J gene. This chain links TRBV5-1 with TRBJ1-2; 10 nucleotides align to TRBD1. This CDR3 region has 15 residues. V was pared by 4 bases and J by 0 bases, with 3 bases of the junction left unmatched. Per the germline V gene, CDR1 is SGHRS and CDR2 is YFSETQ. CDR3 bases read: TGCGCCAGCAGCGTCGGACAGGGGGCTAACTATGGC. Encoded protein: CASSVGQGANYG. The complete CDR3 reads CASSVGQGANYGYTF.

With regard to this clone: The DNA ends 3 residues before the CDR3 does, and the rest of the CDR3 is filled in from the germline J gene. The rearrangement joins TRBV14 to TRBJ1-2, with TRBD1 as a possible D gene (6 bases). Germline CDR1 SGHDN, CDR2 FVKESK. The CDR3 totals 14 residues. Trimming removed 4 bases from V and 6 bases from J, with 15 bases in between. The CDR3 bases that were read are TGTGCCAGCAGCCTGTCACAGGGAATACATGGC. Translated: CASSLSQGIHG. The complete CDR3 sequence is CASSLSQGIHGYTF.

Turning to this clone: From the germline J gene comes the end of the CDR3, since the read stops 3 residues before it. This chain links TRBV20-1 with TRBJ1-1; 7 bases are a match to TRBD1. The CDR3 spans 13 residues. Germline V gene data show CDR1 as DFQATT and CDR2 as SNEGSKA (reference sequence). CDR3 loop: CSARARQGLNAFF. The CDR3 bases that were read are TGCAGTGCTAGAGCCCGACAGGGCCTAAAC.

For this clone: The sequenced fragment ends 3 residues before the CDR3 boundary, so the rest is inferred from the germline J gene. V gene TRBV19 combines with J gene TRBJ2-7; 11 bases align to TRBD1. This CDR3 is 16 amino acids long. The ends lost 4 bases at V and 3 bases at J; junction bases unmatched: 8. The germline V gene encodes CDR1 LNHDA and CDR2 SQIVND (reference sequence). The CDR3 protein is CASSTTWTGGGYEQYF. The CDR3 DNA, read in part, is TGTGCCAGTAGTACGACATGGACAGGGGGCGGCTACGAG.

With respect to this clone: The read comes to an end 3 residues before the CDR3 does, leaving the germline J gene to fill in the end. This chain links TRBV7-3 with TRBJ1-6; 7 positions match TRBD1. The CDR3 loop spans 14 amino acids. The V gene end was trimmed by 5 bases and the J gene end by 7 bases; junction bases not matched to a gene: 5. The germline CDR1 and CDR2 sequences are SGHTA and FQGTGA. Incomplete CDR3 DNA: TGTGCCAGCAGCCCCGGGACAGCAAATTCACCC. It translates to CASSPGTANSP. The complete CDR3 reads CASSPGTANSPLHF.

CDR3 bases read: TGTGCCAGCTCACTACACAGGGCCTACGAC. As protein: CASSLHRAYD. The entire CDR3 is CASSLHRAYDYTF. The V and J genes are TRBV18 and TRBJ1-2, with D possibly being TRBD1 (6 bases). The missing CDR3 end, 3 residues past where the read stops, is filled in from the germline J gene. The CDR3 spans 13 residues. In germline, CDR1 is KGHSH, CDR2 LQKENI.

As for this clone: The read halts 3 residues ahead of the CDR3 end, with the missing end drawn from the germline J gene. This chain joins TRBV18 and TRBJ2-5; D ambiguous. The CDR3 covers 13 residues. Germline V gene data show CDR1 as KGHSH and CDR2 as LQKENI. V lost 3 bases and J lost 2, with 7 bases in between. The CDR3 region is CASSPARQETQYF. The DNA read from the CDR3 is TGTGCCAGCTCACCTGCCAGACAAGAGACC.

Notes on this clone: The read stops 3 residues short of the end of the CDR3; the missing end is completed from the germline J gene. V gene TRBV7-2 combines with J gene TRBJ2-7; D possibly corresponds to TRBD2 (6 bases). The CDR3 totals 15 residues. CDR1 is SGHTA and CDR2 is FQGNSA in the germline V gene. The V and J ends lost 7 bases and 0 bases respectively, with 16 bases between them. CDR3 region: CASILGASDSYEQYF. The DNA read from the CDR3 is TGTGCCAGCATCCTCGGGGCTAGCGACTCCTACGAG.

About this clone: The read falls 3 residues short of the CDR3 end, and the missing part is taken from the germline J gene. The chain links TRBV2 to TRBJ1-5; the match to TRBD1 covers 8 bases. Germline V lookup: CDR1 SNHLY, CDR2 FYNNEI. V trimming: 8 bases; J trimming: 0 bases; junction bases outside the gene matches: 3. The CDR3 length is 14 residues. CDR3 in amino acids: CASWTGHSNQPQHF. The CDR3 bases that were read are TGTGCCAGCTGGACAGGGCATAGCAATCAGCCC.

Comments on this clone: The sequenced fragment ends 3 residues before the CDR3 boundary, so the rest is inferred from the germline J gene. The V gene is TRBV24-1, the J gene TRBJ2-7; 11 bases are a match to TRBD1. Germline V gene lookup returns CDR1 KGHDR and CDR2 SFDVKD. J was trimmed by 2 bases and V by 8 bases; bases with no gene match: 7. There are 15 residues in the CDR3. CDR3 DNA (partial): TGTGCCACCAAAGCTGGACAGGGGGCCACCTACGAG. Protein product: CATKAGQGATYE. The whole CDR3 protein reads CATKAGQGATYEQYF.

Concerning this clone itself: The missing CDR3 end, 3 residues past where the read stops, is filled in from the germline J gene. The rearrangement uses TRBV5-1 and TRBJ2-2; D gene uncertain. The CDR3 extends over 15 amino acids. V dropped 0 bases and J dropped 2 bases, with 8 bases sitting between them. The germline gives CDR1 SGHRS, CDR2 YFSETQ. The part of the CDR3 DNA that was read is TGCGCCAGCAGCTTGGATGCGGCTAACACCGGGGAG. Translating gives CASSLDAANTGE. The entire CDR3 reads CASSLDAANTGELFF.

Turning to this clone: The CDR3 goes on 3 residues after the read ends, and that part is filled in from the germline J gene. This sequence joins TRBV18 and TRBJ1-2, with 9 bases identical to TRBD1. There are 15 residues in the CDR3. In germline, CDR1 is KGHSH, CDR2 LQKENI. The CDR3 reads CASSPRDRESADYTF. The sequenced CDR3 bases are TGTGCCAGCTCACCTAGGGACAGGGAATCTGCCGAC.

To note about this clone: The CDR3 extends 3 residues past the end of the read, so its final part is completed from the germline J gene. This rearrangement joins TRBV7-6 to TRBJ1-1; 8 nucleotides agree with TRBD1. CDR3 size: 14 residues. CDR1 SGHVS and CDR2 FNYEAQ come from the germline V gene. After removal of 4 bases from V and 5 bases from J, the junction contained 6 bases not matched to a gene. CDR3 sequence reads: CASSSQGAGTEAFF. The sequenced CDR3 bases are TGTGCCAGCAGCTCGCAGGGGGCTGGAACTGAA.

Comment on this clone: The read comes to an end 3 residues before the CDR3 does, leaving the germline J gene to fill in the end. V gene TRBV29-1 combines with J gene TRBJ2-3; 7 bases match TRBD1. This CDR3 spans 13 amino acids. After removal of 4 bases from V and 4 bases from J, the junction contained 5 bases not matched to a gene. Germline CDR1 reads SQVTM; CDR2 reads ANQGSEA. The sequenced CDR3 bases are TGCAGCGTTGGTCAGGGGGTGCCAGATACG. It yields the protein CSVGQGVPDT. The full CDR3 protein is CSVGQGVPDTQYF.

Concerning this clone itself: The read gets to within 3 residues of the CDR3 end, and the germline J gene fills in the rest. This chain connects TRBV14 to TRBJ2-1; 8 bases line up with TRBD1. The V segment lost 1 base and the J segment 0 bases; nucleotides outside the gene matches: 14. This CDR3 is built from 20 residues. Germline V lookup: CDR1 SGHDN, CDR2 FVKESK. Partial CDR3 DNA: TGTGCCAGCAGCCAAGGGGGGGTTGTGGACAGGGCGCTCTCCTACAATGAG. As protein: CASSQGGVVDRALSYNE. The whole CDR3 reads CASSQGGVVDRALSYNEQFF.

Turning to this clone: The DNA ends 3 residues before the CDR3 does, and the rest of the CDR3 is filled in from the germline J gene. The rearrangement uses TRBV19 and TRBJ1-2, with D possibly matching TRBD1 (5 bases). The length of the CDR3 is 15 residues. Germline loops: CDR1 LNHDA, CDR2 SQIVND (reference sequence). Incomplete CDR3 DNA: TGTGCCAGTAGGCCCGGGACTAGCGGAGCCTACGAC. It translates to CASRPGTSGAYD. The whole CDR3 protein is CASRPGTSGAYDYTF.

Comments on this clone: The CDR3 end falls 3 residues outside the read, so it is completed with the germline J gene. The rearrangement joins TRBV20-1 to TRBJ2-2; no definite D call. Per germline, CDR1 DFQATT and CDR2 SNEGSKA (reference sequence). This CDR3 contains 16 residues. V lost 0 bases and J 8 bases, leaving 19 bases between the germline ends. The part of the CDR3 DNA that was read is TGCAGTGCTAGAGATCGGAGTCGTGAGTCTAGGGGGGAG. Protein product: CSARDRSRESRGE. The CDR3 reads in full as CSARDRSRESRGELFF.

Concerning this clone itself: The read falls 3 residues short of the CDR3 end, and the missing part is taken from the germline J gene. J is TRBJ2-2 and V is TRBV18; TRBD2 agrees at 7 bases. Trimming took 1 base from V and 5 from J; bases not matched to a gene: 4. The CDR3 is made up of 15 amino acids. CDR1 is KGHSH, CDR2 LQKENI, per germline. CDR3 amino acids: CASSPRLAETGELFF. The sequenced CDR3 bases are TGTGCCAGCTCACCACGACTAGCTGAGACCGGGGAG.

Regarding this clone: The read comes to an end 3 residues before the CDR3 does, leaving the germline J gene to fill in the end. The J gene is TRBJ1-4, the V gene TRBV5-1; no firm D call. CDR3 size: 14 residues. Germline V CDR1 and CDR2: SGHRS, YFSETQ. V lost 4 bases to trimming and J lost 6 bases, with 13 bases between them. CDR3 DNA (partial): TGCGCCAGCAGCGCCTCCCAGAGGGATGAAAAA. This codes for CASSASQRDEK. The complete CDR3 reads CASSASQRDEKLFF.

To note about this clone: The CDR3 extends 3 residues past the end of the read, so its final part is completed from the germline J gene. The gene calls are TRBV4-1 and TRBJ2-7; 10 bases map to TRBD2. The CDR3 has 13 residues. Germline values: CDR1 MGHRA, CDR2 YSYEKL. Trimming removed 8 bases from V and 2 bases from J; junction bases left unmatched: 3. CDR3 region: CASGTSVTYEQYF. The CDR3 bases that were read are TGCGCCAGCGGGACTAGCGTAACCTACGAG.

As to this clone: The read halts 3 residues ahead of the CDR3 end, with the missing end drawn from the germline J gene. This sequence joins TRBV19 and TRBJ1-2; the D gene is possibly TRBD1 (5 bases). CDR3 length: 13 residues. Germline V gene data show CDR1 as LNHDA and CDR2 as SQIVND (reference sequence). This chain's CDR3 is CASSGPGKGDYTF. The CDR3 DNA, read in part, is TGTGCCAGTAGTGGACCAGGGAAGGGTGAC.

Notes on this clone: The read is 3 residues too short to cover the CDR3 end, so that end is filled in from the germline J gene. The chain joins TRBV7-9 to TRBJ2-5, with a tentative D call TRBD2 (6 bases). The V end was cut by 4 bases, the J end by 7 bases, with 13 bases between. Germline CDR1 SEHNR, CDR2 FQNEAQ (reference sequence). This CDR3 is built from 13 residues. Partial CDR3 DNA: TGTGCCAGCAGCTCAGACCAGGAGGGGACC. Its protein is CASSSDQEGT. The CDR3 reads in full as CASSSDQEGTQYF. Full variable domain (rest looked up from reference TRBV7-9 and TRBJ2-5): DTGVSQNPRHKITKRGQNVTFRCDPISEHNRLYWYRQTLGQGPEFLTYFQNEAQLEKSRLLSDRFSAERPKGSFSTLEIQRTEQGDSAMYLCASSSDQEGTQYFGPGTRLLVL.

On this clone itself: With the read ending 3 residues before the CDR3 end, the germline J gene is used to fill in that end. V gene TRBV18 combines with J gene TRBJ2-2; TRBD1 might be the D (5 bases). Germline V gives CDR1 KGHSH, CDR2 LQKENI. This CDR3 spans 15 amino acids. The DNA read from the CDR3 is TGTGCCAGCTCACATCCCGGGCAGGGAAATTCAACG. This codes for CASSHPGQGNST. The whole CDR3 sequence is CASSHPGQGNSTLFF.

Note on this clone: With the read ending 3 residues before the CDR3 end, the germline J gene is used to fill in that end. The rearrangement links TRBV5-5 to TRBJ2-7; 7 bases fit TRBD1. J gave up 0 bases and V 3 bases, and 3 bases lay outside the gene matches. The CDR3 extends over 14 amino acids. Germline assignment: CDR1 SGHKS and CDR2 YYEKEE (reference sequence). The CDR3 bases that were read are TGTGCCAGCAGCTCGACAGGGTCCTCCTACGAG. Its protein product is CASSSTGSSYE. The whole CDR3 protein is CASSSTGSSYEQYF.

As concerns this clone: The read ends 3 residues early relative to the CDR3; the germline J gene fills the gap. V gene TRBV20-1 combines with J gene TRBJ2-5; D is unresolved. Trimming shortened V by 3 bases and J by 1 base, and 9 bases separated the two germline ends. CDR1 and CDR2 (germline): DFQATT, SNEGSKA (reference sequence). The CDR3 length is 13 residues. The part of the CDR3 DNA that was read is TGCAGTGCTAGGTTTACAGTCCAAGAGACC. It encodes CSARFTVQET. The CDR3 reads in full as CSARFTVQETQYF.

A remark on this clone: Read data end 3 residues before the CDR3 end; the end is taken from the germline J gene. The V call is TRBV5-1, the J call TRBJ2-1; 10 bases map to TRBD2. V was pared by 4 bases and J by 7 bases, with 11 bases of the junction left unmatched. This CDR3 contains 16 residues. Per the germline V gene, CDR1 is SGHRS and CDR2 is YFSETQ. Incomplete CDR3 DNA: TGCGCCAGCAGCATACAAATAGCGGGAGGTCGGAATGAG. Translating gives CASSIQIAGGRNE. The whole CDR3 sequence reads CASSIQIAGGRNEQFF.